One T cell receptor beta chain is described in this entry. TCRdb re-called the RT-PCR reads through MiXCR, storing one row per CDR3 protein. The table records about 700,000 distinct CDR3 sequences, approximately 15% of them present only once. Germline V CDR1 and CDR2: SGHTA, FQGNSA. This CDR3 has 15 residues. Trimming left V 2 bases short and J 5 bases short, with 13 bases between. This receptor was taken from a female donor in good health, serving as a healthy control. The J gene is TRBJ2-4, the V gene TRBV7-2, with D possibly matching TRBD1 (5 bases). The sequenced sample consisted of memory CD4+ T cells from blood. CDR3 region: CASSLQGLFQNIQYF. The CDR3 nucleotides are TGTGCCAGCAGCTTACAGGGTTTGTTCCAAAACATTCAGTACTTC.